These T cell receptor beta chains were read from a single sample in a study of response to subunit inactivated influenza vaccine. TCRdb redid the calling of the RT-PCR reads with MiXCR, one entry per CDR3 protein. Here the sample spans hundreds of thousands of distinct CDR3 sequences, roughly 14% being singletons. Sequences were derived from PBMCs from blood, sampled 11 to 12 days after vaccination. These receptors originate from a man aged 45 to 65 who received an inactivated influenza vaccine. CDR3s include the opening cysteine and the closing phenylalanine or tryptophan.

J | V | CDR3
TRBJ2-5 | TRBV7-8 | CASSLGTSGTRTKETQYF
TRBJ2-7 | TRBV20-1 | CSARGPGLAEYEQYF
TRBJ2-7 | TRBV9 | CASSVGLAASYEQYF
TRBJ2-7 | TRBV2 | CASKAGTGAAYEQYF
TRBJ2-1 | TRBV29-1 | CSVDGSGASSYNEQFF
TRBJ2-3 | TRBV7-6 | CASSLLWRESSTDTQYF
TRBJ2-7 | TRBV5-1 | CASSWTGLEQYF
TRBJ2-3 | TRBV6-5 | CASSSPTSGREISTDTQYF
TRBJ2-6 | TRBV7-2 | CPSTRRSSGANVLTF
TRBJ2-7 | TRBV2 | CASSTISGTYEQYF
TRBJ1-1 | TRBV12-3/TRBV12-4 | CASSLRATTEAFF
TRBJ1-3 | TRBV9 | CASSVDHFSGNTIYF
TRBJ2-1 | TRBV5-1 | CASSLVRGGLDEQFF
TRBJ2-1 | TRBV12-3/TRBV12-4 | CASSITSGSPNEQFF
TRBJ2-1 | TRBV7-9 | CASSRDLSVSNNEQFF
TRBJ1-1 | TRBV5-5 | CASSLDQVIAFF
TRBJ2-1 | TRBV4-1 | CASSQNRGNEQFF
TRBJ2-3 | TRBV7-3 | CASSLSGRRGTQYF
TRBJ1-1 | TRBV20-1 | CSASSGYTEAFF
TRBJ2-1 | TRBV4-1 | CASSQVVGRAGNEQFF
TRBJ1-5 | TRBV2 | CASSDWGGKSNQPQHF
TRBJ2-2 | TRBV28 | CASRKGAGELFF
TRBJ2-1 | TRBV5-4 | CASSFSEGTGTFF
TRBJ2-5 | TRBV7-2 | CASSFPLGGTQETQYF
TRBJ2-3 | TRBV12-3/TRBV12-4 | CASSPSGRGDTQYF
TRBJ2-2 | TRBV3-1 | CASSQGREPGLNTGELFF
TRBJ2-7 | TRBV18 | CASSPVHGTGGEQYF
TRBJ2-3 | TRBV20-1 | CSAPGLAPGVPDTQYF
TRBJ1-4 | TRBV4-1 | CASRGTVPPNEKLFF
TRBJ2-7 | TRBV7-6 | CASSLSRDSSSYEQYF
TRBJ1-6 | TRBV28 | CASSPSSPDNSPLHF
TRBJ2-7 | TRBV5-6 | CASSSKREGRYEQYF
TRBJ1-2 | TRBV5-1 | CASSSTGESGYTF
TRBJ2-5 | TRBV9 | CASSVGGRHQETQYF
TRBJ2-1 | TRBV5-5 | CASSTGTAVYNEQFF
TRBJ1-4 | TRBV20-1 | CSARRDRDRNEKLFF
TRBJ2-7 | TRBV12-3/TRBV12-4 | CASSSLIAYEQYF
TRBJ2-7 | TRBV29-1 | CSVELRGAGVPYEQYF
TRBJ1-3 | TRBV20-1 | CSASHGAGNTIYF
TRBJ1-2 | TRBV7-9 | CASTENGGGYGYTF
TRBJ2-3 | TRBV18 | CASSPPDRGTDTQYF
TRBJ2-5 | TRBV7-9 | CASSPRPSGVQETQYF
TRBJ2-2 | TRBV12-3/TRBV12-4 | CASSLGTGTIGELFF
TRBJ2-1 | TRBV6-2/TRBV6-3 | CATRLAGGNYNEQFF
TRBJ1-1 | TRBV6-5 | CASSYLGVNTEAFF
TRBJ2-5 | TRBV10-3 | CAIRDLAETQYF
TRBJ2-2 | TRBV30 | CAWDRSMGGELFF
TRBJ2-3 | TRBV28 | CASSHSGRRTDTQYF
TRBJ2-2 | TRBV12-3/TRBV12-4 | CASSLAGGSGELFF
TRBJ2-7 | TRBV27 | CASSLRSSGRTLPSYEQYF
TRBJ2-2 | TRBV28 | CASSPIRAGRTGELFF